The next 13 T cell receptor beta chains were all read from a single sample in a study of control samples from healthy donors and cancer patients. Sequenced by immunoSEQ multiplex PCR; TCRdb stores in-frame clones only, minus some. The table includes roughly 52,000 clones, about 95% detected once. Sequenced: blood. The receptors derive from a man aged 25 to 45 in good health.

The chain uses TRBV14 and TRBJ2-5; 10 bases match TRBD2. J was trimmed by 0 bases and V by 4 bases; bases with no gene match: 11. The CDR3 has 18 residues. The germline V gene has CDR1 SGHDN and CDR2 FVKESK. This CDR3 is CASSPAITSGTYQETQYF. CDR3 sequence (DNA): TGTGCCAGCAGCCCGGCGATCACTAGCGGGACCTACCAAGAGACCCAGTACTTC. Drawing the rest from reference TRBV14 and TRBJ2-5, the complete variable domain is EAGVTQFPSHSVIEKGQTVTLRCDPISGHDNLYWYRRVMGKEIKFLLHFVKESKQDESGMPNNRFLAERTGGTYSTLKVQPAELEDSGVYFCASSPAITSGTYQETQYFGPGTRLLVL.

The chain uses TRBV19 and TRBJ2-7; 10 bases are a match to TRBD1. The CDR3 is 14 amino acids. After removal of 6 bases from V and 1 base from J, the junction contained 3 bases not matched to a gene. Looked up from germline, CDR1 is LNHDA and CDR2 is SQIVND (reference sequence). Here the CDR3 DNA reads TGTGCCAGTAGGGACAGGGGGACTTCCTACGAGCAGTACTTC. Translation: CASRDRGTSYEQYF.

The chain recombines TRBV28 with TRBJ2-7, with a weak D call TRBD1 (6 bases). CDR3 length: 14 amino acids. Germline lookup yields CDR1 MDHEN and CDR2 SYDVKM. V lost 4 bases and J 4 bases, leaving 14 bases between the germline ends. The CDR3 sequence is CASSSTGYVYEQYF. The DNA of the CDR3 is TGTGCCAGCAGTTCCACAGGGTACGTGTACGAGCAGTACTTC.

This clone ranks as medium-sized. The V call is TRBV4-2, the J call TRBJ2-3, with 8 bases fitting TRBD2. V shed 3 bases, J shed 3 bases, and the junction held 14 bases outside the gene matches. The CDR3 extends over 18 amino acids. The germline gives CDR1 LGHNA, CDR2 YNFKEQ. Written as DNA, the CDR3 is TGTGCCAGCAGCCACCTGAATGAAGCGGGAGCCGGGACAGATACGCAGTATTTT. It codes for CASSHLNEAGAGTDTQYF.

J is TRBJ2-1 and V is TRBV11-2; 7 bases line up with TRBD2. Germline V gene data show CDR1 as SGHAT and CDR2 as FQNNGV. CDR3 length: 17 amino acids. V was clipped by 2 bases and J by 5 bases; unmatched bases: 12. The CDR3 spells CASSLLAALPRHNEQFF. The DNA of the CDR3 is TGTGCCAGCAGCTTACTAGCGGCCCTACCCCGGCACAATGAGCAGTTCTTC. Full variable domain (missing parts from reference TRBV11-2 and TRBJ2-1): EAGVAQSPRYKIIEKRQSVAFWCNPISGHATLYWYQQILGQGPKLLIQFQNNGVVDDSQLPKDRFSAERLKGVDSTLKIQPAKLEDSAVYLCASSLLAALPRHNEQFFGPGTRLTVL.

The chain combines TRBV5-1 with TRBJ1-1; maybe TRBD1 (5 bases). The CDR3 runs to 15 residues. Germline V CDR1 and CDR2: SGHRS, YFSETQ. V gave up 0 bases and J gave up 1 base, with 10 bases separating them. The CDR3 protein is CASSLAPGGNTEAFF. The CDR3 region has the DNA TGCGCCAGCAGCTTGGCCCCGGGGGGGAACACTGAAGCTTTCTTT.

The chain combines TRBV28 with TRBJ2-5; maybe TRBD2 (6 bases). Trimming pared 5 bases from V and 5 bases from J, leaving 12 bases between. CDR3 length: 13 residues. Germline V lookup: CDR1 MDHEN, CDR2 SYDVKM. CDR3 residues: CASSRAGRETQYF. CDR3 sequence (DNA): TGTGCCAGCAGTCGGGCGGGGCGGGAGACCCAGTACTTC. The full variable domain, in which reference TRBV28 and TRBJ2-5 provide the parts outside the CDR3, is DVKVTQSSRYLVKRTGEKVFLECVQDMDHENMFWYRQDPGLGLRLIYFSYDVKMKEKGDIPEGYSVSREKKERFSLILESASTNQTSMYLCASSRAGRETQYFGPGTRLLVL.

The CDR3 spells CASSYSRQGHNQPQHF. In DNA, the CDR3 is TGTGCCAGCAGTTACTCGAGACAGGGTCACAATCAGCCCCAGCATTTT. The J gene is TRBJ1-5, the V gene TRBV6-5, with TRBD1 matching 7 bases. The V gene end was trimmed by 0 bases and the J gene end by 3 bases; junction bases not matched to a gene: 5. Germline CDR1 is MNHEY and CDR2 is SVGAGI. The CDR3 covers 16 residues.

CDR3 in amino acids: CASSLDGFGEQFF. Written as DNA, the CDR3 is TGTGCCAGCAGCTTAGACGGGTTCGGTGAGCAGTTCTTC. The chain uses TRBV5-6 and TRBJ2-1; D is uncertain. Germline CDR1 SGHDT, CDR2 YYEEEE. Trimming shortened V by 2 bases and J by 9 bases, and 12 bases separated the two germline ends. The CDR3 consists of 13 residues.

In regard to this clone: At one end, the junction sequence differs from germline, possibly due to a read error. Other DNA sequences from this sample encode an identical CDR3 as well. The J gene is TRBJ2-7, the V gene TRBV9, with TRBD2 matching 10 bases. This CDR3 region has 15 residues. Germline V gives CDR1 SGDLS, CDR2 YYNGEE. DNA for the CDR3: TGCGCCCGCAGCGGGGGGGCGGACCGGACTGAGGGGCAGTACTTC. Translating gives CARSGGADRTEGQYF.

The J gene is TRBJ1-5, the V gene TRBV12-3 or TRBV12-4, with a weak D call TRBD1 (5 bases). The CDR3 has 13 amino acids. V lost 4 bases and J 7 bases, leaving 11 bases between the germline ends. This chain's CDR3 is CASSWGPGQPQHF. CDR3 nucleotides: TGTGCCAGCAGTTGGGGACCCGGCCAGCCCCAGCATTTT.

This clone was recorded once. The chain employs TRBV18 and TRBJ1-1; perhaps TRBD1 as D (6 bases). The V gene's germline CDR1 is KGHSH and CDR2 LQKENI. The CDR3 contains 14 residues. V was shortened by 3 bases and J by 7 bases, with 15 bases between the two germline ends. CDR3 nucleotide sequence: TGTGCCAGCTCACCGGACAGACTTAACCTTGAAGCTTTCTTT. Protein sequence: CASSPDRLNLEAFF.

CDR3 loop: CASSGLGPGGPREQFF. The CDR3 coding sequence is TGCGCCAGCAGCGGATTGGGGCCGGGAGGGCCAAGGGAGCAGTTCTTC. The rearrangement joins TRBV5-1 to TRBJ2-1, with 8 positions matching TRBD2. The CDR3 runs to 16 residues. Germline V gene lookup returns CDR1 SGHRS and CDR2 YFSETQ. Losses at the gene ends were 4 bases for V and 10 bases for J; bases not matched to a gene: 16.